The sequence of this TCR beta chain was determined in a study of early T cells in non-severe SARS-CoV-2 infection. Turning to the study itself: Whole-blood bulk RNA, unsorted, was sequenced, and chains were unpaired.

TCRdb analysed the 5' RACE reads with MiXCR anew, one entry per CDR3 protein. The table lists 70,000 to 90,000 distinct CDR3 sequences, roughly a tenth of them singletons. This material consisted of whole blood, taken at baseline. The clonotype comes from an adult who was a healthcare worker with PCR-confirmed SARS-CoV-2 infection or an uninfected control (not recorded which).

In DNA, the CDR3 is TGTGCCAGCAGCCAAGATTATGGAGAAACCAATGAGCAGTTCTTC. Translation gives CASSQDYGETNEQFF. The chain is built from TRBV4-2 and TRBJ2-1; the D is unclear. The germline gives CDR1 LGHNA, CDR2 YNFKEQ. This CDR3 has 15 residues. The ends were cut back, 0 bases at V and 6 bases at J, with 12 bases in the middle.